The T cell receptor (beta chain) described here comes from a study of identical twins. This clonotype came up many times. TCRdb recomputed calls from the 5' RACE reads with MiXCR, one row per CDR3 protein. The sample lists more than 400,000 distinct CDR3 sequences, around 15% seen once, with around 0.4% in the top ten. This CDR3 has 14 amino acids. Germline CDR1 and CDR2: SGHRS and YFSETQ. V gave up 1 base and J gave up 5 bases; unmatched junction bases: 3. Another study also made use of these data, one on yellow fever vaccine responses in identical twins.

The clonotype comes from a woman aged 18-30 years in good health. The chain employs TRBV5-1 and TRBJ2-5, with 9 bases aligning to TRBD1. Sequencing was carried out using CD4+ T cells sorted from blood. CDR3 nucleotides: TGCGCCAGCAGCTTGTATGGGACAGGGGAGACCCAGTACTTC. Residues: CASSLYGTGETQYF.